Sequencing of this TCR beta chain was carried out in a study of regulatory T cells in long-lasting Graves disease. Time point indicated: newly diagnosed GD, antithyroid drugs for less than 3 months. RNA extracted from PBMCs served as the sequencing template. The length of the CDR3 is 16 residues. Germline assignment: CDR1 SGDLS and CDR2 YYNGEE. The germline V and J ends were trimmed by 0 bases and 3 bases, with 13 bases remaining between them. Whole-study results and caveats: Persistent disease preferred TRBV28, TRBJ1-2 and TRBJ2-5.

Construction of the TCR beta libraries employed iRepertoire HTBI primers in conjunction with Arm-PCR of CDR3 regions. One entry per CDR3 protein results from TCRdb running MiXCR on the multiplex PCR reads. This table has 510,000 or so distinct CDR3 sequences, more than 10% appearing once. This clonotype has more than one count but fewer than ten. Its antigen is undetermined. The sample was also linked to a second study, of T cells in Graves' hyperthyroidism and ophthalmopathy. That paper notes: Uncontrolled infections, other autoimmune diseases, pregnancy or lactation led to exclusion of patients. Most clonotypes expanded in the thyroid (above 0.001) were also present in blood.

This receptor was taken from a young woman with Graves disease. This chain uses TRBV9 with TRBJ2-1; D call uncertain. Sequences were derived from peripheral blood mononuclear cells (PBMCs), sampled at new diagnosis, from a patient treated with antithyroid drugs. The CDR3 spells CASSVVGQSHYNEQFF. CDR3 DNA: TGTGCCAGCAGCGTAGTAGGGCAGAGTCACTACAATGAGCAGTTCTTC.